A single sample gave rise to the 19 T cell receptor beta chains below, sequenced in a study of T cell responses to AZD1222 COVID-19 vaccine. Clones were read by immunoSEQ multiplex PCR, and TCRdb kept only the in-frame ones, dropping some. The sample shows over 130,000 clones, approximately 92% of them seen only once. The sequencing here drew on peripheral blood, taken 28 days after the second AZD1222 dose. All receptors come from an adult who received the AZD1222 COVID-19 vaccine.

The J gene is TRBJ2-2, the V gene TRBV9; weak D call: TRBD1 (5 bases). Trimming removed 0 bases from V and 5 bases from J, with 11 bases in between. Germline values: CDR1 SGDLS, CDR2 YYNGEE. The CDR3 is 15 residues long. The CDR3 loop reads CASSVGRGRTGELFF. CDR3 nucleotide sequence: TGTGCCAGCAGCGTAGGTAGGGGAAGGACCGGGGAGCTGTTTTTT.

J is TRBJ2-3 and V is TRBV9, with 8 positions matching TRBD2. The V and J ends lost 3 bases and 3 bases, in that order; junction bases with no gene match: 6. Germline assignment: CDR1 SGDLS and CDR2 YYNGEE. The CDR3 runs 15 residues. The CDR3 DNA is TGTGCCAGCAGCGCCTATAGCGGGGCTACAGATACGCAGTATTTT. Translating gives CASSAYSGATDTQYF. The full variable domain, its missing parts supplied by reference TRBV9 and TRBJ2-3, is DSGVTQTPKHLITATGQRVTLRCSPRSGDLSVYWYQQSLDQGLQFLIQYYNGEERAKGNILERFSAQQFPDLHSELNLSSLELGDSALYFCASSAYSGATDTQYFGPGTRLTVL.

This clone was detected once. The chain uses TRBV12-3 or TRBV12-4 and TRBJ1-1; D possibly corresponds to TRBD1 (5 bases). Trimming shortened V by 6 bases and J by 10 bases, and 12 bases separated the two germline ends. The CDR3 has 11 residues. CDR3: CASRGTAGAFF. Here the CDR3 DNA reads TGTGCCAGCAGGGGGACCGCGGGAGCTTTCTTT.

The CDR3 protein is CASSTWPSLCSRRFF. DNA for the CDR3: TGTGCCAGCAGCACCTGGCCGAGTCTATGTTCTAGAAGGTTTTTT. This rearrangement joins TRBV7-9 to TRBJ1-4; D unresolved. The CDR3 contains 15 residues. The V and J ends lost 5 bases and 16 bases respectively, with 26 bases between them. Germline loops: CDR1 SEHNR, CDR2 FQNEAQ (reference sequence).

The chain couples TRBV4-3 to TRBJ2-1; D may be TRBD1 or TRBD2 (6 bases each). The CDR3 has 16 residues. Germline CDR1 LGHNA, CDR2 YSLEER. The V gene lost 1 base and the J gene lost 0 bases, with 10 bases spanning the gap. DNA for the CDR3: TGCGCCAGCAGCCAAGGACTAGGGGGCTCCTACAATGAGCAGTTCTTC. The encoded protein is CASSQGLGGSYNEQFF.

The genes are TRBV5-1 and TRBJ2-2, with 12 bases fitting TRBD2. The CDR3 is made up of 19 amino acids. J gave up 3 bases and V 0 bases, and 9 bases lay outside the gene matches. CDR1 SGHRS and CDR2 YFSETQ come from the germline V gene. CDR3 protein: CASSLALLAGGGHTGELFF. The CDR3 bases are TGCGCCAGCAGCTTGGCCTTACTAGCGGGAGGAGGTCACACCGGGGAGCTGTTTTTT.

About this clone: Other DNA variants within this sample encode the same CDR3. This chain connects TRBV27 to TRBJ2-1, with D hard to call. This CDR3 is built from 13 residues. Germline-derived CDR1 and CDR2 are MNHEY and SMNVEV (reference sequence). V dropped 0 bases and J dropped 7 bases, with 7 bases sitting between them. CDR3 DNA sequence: TGTGCCAGCAGTTTATCTAGTGTTAATGAGCAGTTCTTC. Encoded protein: CASSLSSVNEQFF.

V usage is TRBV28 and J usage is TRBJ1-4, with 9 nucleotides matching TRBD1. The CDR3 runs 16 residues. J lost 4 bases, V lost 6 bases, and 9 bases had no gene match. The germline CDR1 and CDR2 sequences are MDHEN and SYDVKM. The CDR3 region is CASSLGDRAINEKLFF. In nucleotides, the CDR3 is TGTGCCAGCAGCCTAGGGGACAGGGCGATTAATGAAAAACTGTTTTTT.

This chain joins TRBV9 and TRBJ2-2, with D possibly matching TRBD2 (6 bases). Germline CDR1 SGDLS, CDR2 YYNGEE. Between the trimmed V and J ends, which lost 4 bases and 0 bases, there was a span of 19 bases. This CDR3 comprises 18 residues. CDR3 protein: CASSQSEGGPTNTGELFF. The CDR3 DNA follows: TGTGCCAGCAGCCAGTCAGAGGGAGGACCTACGAACACCGGGGAGCTGTTTTTT.

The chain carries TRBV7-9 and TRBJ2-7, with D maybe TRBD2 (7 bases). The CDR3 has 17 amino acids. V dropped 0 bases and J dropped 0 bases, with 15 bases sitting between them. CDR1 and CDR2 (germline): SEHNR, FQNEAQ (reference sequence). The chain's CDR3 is CASSLAMAGAGSYEQYF. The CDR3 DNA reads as TGTGCCAGCAGCTTAGCGATGGCGGGGGCGGGCTCCTACGAGCAGTACTTC.

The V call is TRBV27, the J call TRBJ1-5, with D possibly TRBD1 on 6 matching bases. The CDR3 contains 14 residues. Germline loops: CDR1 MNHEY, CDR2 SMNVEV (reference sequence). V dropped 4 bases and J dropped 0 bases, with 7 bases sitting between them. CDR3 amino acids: CASSSGDSNQPQHF. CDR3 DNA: TGTGCCAGCAGTTCAGGGGATAGCAATCAGCCCCAGCATTTT.

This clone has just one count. The CDR3 loop reads CASSDQGAADGAFF. Here the CDR3 DNA reads TGTGCCAGCAGCGACCAGGGGGCGGCCGATGGAGCTTTCTTT. The J gene is TRBJ1-1, the V gene TRBV11-1; 8 bases are shared with TRBD1. V lost 5 bases and J lost 10; bases outside the gene matches: 12. Germline loops: CDR1 SGHAT, CDR2 FQDESV (reference sequence). The CDR3 loop spans 14 amino acids.

CDR3 amino acids: CAWSVRGAGGSNQPQHF. The DNA for the CDR3 is TGTGCCTGGAGTGTGAGAGGGGCTGGCGGAAGCAATCAGCCCCAGCATTTT. The J gene is TRBJ1-5, the V gene TRBV30; D is perhaps TRBD1 (5 bases). Per the germline V gene, CDR1 is GTSNPN and CDR2 is SVGIG (reference sequence). The CDR3 length is 17 residues. V lost 0 bases, J lost 1 base, and 16 bases lay in between.

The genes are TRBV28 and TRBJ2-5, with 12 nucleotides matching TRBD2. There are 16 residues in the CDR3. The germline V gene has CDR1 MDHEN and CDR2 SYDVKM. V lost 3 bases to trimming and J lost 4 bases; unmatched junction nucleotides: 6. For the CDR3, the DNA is TGTGCCAGCAGTTTCGCTAGCGGGAGGGCCGGAGAGACCCAGTACTTC. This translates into CASSFASGRAGETQYF.

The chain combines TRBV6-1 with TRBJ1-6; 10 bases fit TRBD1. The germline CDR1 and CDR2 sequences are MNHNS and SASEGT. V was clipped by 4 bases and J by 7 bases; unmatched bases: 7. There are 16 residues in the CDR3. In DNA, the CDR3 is TGTGCCAGCAGTGTCAAGACAGGGGGCCCCAATTCACCCCTCCACTTT. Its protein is CASSVKTGGPNSPLHF.

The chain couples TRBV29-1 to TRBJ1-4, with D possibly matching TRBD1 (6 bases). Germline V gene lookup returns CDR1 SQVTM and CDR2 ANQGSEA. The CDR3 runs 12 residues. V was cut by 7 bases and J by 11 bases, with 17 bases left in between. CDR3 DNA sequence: TGCAGCGGGCTGATCAGGGGAGGGAAACTGTTTTTT. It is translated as CSGLIRGGKLFF. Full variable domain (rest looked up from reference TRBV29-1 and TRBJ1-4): SAVISQKPSRDICQRGTSLTIQCQVDSQVTMMFWYRQQPGQSLTLIATANQGSEATYESGFVIDKFPISRPNLTFSTLTVSNMSPEDSSIYLCSGLIRGGKLFFGSGTQLSVL.

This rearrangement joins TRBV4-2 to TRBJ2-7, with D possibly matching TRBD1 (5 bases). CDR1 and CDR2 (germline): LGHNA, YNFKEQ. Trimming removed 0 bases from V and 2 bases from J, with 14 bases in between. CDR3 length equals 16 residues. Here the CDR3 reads CASSQDFTGAPYEQYF. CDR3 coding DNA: TGTGCCAGCAGCCAAGATTTCACAGGCGCACCCTACGAGCAGTACTTC.

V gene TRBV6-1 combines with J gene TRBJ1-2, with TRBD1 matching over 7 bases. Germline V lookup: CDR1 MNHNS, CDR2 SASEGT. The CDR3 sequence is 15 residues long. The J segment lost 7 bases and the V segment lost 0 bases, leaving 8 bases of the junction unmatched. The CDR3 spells CASSEAGGGGGGYTF. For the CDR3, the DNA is TGTGCCAGCAGTGAAGCGGGAGGGGGCGGCGGTGGCTACACCTTC.

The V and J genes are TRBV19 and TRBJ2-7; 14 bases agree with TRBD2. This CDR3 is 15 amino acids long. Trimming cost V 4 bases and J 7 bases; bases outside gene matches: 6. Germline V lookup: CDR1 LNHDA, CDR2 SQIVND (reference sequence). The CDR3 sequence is CASSTSGLAGVEQYF. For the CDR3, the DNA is TGTGCCAGTAGTACTTCGGGACTAGCGGGAGTAGAGCAGTACTTC.